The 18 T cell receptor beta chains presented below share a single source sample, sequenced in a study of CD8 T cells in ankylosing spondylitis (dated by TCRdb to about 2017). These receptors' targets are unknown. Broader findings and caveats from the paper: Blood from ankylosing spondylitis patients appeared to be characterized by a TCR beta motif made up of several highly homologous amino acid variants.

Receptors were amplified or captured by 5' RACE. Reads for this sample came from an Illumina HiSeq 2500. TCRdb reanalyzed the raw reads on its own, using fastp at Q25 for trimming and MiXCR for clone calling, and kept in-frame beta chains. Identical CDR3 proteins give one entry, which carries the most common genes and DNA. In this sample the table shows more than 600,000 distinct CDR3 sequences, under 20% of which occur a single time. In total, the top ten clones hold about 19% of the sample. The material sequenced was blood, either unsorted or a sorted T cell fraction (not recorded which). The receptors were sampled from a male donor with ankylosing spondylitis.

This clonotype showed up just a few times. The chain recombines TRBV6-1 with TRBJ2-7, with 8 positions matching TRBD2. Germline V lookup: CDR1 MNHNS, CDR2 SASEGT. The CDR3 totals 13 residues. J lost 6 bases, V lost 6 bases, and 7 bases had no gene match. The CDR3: CASRGTRMGEQYF. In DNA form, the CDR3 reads TGTGCCAGCAGGGGGACTAGGATGGGCGAGCAGTACTTC.

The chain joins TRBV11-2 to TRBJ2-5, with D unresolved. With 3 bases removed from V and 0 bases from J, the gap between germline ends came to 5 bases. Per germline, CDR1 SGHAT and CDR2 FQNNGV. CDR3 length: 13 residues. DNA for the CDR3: TGTGCCAGCAGCTTGTGGAACCAAGAGACCCAGTACTTC. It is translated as CASSLWNQETQYF. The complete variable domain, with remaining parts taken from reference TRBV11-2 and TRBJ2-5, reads EAGVAQSPRYKIIEKRQSVAFWCNPISGHATLYWYQQILGQGPKLLIQFQNNGVVDDSQLPKDRFSAERLKGVDSTLKIQPAKLEDSAVYLCASSLWNQETQYFGPGTRLLVL.

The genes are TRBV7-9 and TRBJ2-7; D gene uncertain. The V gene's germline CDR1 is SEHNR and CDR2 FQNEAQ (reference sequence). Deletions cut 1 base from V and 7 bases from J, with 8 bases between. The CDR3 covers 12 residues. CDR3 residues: CASSLGNGEQYF. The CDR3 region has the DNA TGTGCCAGCAGCTTAGGGAACGGGGAGCAGTACTTC.

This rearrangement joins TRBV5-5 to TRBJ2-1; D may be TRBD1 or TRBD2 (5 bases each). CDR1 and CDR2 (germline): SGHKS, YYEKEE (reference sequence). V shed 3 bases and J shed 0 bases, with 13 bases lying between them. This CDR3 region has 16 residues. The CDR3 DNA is TGTGCCAGCAGCTGGGGACCCTCGAGCTCCTACAATGAGCAGTTCTTC. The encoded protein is CASSWGPSSSYNEQFF.

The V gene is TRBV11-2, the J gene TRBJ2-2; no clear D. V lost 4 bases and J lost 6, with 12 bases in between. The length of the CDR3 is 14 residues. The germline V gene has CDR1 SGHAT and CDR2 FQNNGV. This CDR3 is CASSSPDSSGELFF. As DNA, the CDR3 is TGTGCCAGCAGCTCCCCTGATAGCTCCGGGGAGCTGTTTTTT.

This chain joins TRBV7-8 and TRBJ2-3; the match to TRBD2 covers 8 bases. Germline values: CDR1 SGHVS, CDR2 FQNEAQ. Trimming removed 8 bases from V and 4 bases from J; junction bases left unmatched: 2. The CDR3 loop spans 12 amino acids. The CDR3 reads CASGTSPDTQYF. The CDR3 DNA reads TGTGCCAGCGGGACTAGTCCAGATACGCAGTATTTT.

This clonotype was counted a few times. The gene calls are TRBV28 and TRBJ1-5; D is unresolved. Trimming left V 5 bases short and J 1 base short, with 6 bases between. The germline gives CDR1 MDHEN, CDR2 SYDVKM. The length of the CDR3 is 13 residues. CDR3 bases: TGTGCCAGCAGTCGTAGCAGCAATCAGCCCCAGCATTTT. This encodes CASSRSSNQPQHF.

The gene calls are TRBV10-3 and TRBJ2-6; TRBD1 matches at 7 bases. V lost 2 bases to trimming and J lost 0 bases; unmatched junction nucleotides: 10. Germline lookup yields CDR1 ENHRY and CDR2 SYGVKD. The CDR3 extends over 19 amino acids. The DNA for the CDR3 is TGTGCCATCAGTGAGGGAACAGGGGCCCAATACTCTGGGGCCAACGTCCTGACTTTC. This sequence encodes CAISEGTGAQYSGANVLTF.

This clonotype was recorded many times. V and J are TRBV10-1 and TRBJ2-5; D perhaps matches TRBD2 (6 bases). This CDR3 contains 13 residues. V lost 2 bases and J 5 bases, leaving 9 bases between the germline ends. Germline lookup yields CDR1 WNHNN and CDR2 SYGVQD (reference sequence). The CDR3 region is CASSENLAETQYF. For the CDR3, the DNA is TGCGCCAGCAGTGAGAATCTAGCGGAGACCCAGTACTTC.

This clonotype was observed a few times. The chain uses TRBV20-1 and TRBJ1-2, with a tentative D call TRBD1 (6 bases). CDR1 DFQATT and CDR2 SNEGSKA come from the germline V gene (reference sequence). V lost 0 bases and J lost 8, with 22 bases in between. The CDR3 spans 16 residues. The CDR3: CSARDWTDFYSNGYTF. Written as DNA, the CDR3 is TGCAGTGCTAGAGATTGGACAGACTTCTACTCTAACGGCTACACCTTC.

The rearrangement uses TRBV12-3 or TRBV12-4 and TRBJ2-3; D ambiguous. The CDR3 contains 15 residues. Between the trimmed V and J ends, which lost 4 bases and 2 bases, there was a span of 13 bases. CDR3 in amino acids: CASSSDKGTTDTQYF. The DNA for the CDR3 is TGTGCCAGCAGTTCTGATAAGGGAACCACAGATACGCAGTATTTT.

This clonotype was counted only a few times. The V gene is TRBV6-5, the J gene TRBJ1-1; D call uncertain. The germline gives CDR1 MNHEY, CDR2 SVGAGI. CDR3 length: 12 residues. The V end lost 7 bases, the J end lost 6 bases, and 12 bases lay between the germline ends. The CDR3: CASTDGRAEAFF. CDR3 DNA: TGTGCCAGCACGGACGGGCGGGCTGAAGCTTTCTTT.

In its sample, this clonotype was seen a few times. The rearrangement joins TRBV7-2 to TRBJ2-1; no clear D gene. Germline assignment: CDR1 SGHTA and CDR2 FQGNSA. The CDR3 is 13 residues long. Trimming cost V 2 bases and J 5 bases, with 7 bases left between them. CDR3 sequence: CASSLPVDNEQFF. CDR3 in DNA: TGTGCCAGCAGCTTACCCGTGGACAATGAGCAGTTCTTC.

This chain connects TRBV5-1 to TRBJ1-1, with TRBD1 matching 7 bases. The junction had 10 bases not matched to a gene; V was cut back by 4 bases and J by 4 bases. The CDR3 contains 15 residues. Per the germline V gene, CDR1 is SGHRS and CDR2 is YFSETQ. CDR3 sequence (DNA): TGCGCCAGCAGCGGATTCGAGACAGGGACCACTGAAGCTTTCTTT. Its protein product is CASSGFETGTTEAFF.

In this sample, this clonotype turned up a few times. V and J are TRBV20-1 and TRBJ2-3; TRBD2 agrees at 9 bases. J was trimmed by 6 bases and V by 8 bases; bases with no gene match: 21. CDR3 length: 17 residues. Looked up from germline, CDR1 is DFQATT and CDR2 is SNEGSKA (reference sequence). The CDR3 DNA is TGCAGTACACAGTCCCCATTAGCGGGAGTCTCTTTTGATACGCAGTATTTT. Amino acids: CSTQSPLAGVSFDTQYF.

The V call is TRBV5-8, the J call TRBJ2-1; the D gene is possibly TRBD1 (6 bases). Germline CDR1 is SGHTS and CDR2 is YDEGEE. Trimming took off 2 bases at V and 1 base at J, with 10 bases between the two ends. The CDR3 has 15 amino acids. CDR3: CASSFGQHSYNEQFF. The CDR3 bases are TGTGCCAGCAGCTTCGGACAGCATTCCTACAATGAGCAGTTCTTC.

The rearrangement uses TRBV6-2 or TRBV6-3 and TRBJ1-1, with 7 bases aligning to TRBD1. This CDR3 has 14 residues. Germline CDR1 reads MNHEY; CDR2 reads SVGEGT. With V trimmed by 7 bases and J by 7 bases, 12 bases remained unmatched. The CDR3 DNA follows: TGTGCCAGCATACCGACGACAGGGAGGATTGAAGCTTTCTTT. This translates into CASIPTTGRIEAFF.

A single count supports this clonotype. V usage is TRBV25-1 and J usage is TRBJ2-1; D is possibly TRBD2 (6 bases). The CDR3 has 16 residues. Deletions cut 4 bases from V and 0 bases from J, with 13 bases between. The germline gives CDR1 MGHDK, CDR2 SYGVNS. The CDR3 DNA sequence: TGTGCCAGCAGTGGGAGTAGCGGATACTCCTACAATGAGCAGTTCTTC. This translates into CASSGSSGYSYNEQFF.